The 8 T cell receptor beta chains below come from one sample, sequenced in a study of T cell repertoires in cytomegalovirus infection. TCRdb itself ran the reads through MiXCR, one entry per CDR3 protein. This table has around 100,000 distinct CDR3 sequences, 10% appearing once. Which antigens these TCRs recognize remains unknown. Sequenced input: PBMCs, sequenced either directly or after in vitro stimulation (not recorded which). These receptors all stem from a human donor in good health (CMV status not recorded). Some clones in this sample may be carry-over from other donors' samples.

This sequence joins TRBV6-4 and TRBJ2-3; no reliable D call. CDR3 length: 16 residues. V lost 2 bases and J 2 bases, leaving 14 bases between the germline ends. The germline CDR1 and CDR2 sequences are MRHNA and SNTAGT. In DNA form, the CDR3 reads TGTGCCAGCAGTGACGGCACCGGGTCCTACACAGATACGCAGTATTTT. Its translation: CASSDGTGSYTDTQYF.

This clonotype was found many times. This chain connects TRBV14 to TRBJ1-1; D may be TRBD1 (5 bases). The CDR3 has 14 residues. Germline V gene data show CDR1 as SGHDN and CDR2 as FVKESK. V was trimmed by 3 bases and J by 6 bases, leaving 14 bases between them. CDR3 in amino acids: CASSQVWGSAEAFF. The CDR3 DNA sequence: TGTGCCAGCAGCCAGGTCTGGGGGTCCGCTGAAGCTTTCTTT.

This clonotype was observed many times. The V call is TRBV7-9, the J call TRBJ2-1; TRBD2 aligns across 8 bases. V was clipped by 1 base and J by 7 bases; unmatched bases: 9. In germline, CDR1 is SEHNR, CDR2 FQNEAQ (reference sequence). The length of the CDR3 is 16 residues. CDR3 sequence: CASSLVTTSGGNEQFF. The CDR3 region has the DNA TGTGCCAGCAGCTTAGTCACAACTAGCGGAGGGAATGAGCAGTTCTTC.

This clonotype came up many times. The chain links TRBV7-2 to TRBJ2-7, with D perhaps TRBD2 (5 bases). Germline values: CDR1 SGHTA, CDR2 FQGNSA. Trimming stripped 5 bases from V and 6 bases from J, with 20 bases between. CDR3 size: 15 residues. CDR3 bases: TGTGCCAGCAGCGCACAGACCTACACTGGAGGCGAGCAGTACTTC. This encodes CASSAQTYTGGEQYF.

This clonotype was seen ten or more times. V usage is TRBV7-2 and J usage is TRBJ2-5; weak D call: TRBD2 (5 bases). Germline V CDR1 and CDR2: SGHTA, FQGNSA. The CDR3 is 16 residues long. The ends were cut back, 3 bases at V and 0 bases at J, with 14 bases in the middle. This CDR3 is CASSLTLQRYQETQYF. DNA of the CDR3: TGTGCCAGCAGCTTGACCCTGCAGCGGTACCAAGAGACCCAGTACTTC.

A few counts support this clonotype. This rearrangement joins TRBV15 to TRBJ2-5, with D possibly matching TRBD1 (6 bases). The CDR3 length is 14 residues. Germline CDR1 and CDR2: LNHNV and YYDKDF (reference sequence). The V and J ends lost 0 bases and 2 bases respectively, with 7 bases between them. Here the CDR3 reads CATSRDTGQETQYF. Written as DNA, the CDR3 is TGTGCCACCAGCAGAGATACAGGGCAAGAGACCCAGTACTTC.

The chain links TRBV19 to TRBJ1-2; D not certain. The ends were cut back, 6 bases at V and 0 bases at J, with 8 bases in the middle. In germline, CDR1 is LNHDA, CDR2 SQIVND (reference sequence). The CDR3 runs to 13 residues. This CDR3 reads CASSLAANYGYTF. The CDR3 DNA reads TGTGCCAGTAGCTTGGCCGCTAACTATGGCTACACCTTC.

This sequence joins TRBV7-4 and TRBJ2-1, with TRBD1 matching 7 bases. This CDR3 region has 16 residues. J gave up 6 bases and V 5 bases, and 13 bases lay outside the gene matches. Germline CDR1 SGHVT, CDR2 SQSDAQ. The CDR3 DNA sequence: TGTGCCAGCAGCCTACGACAGGGCGGACTGAGCAATGAGCAGTTCTTC. This translates into CASSLRQGGLSNEQFF. The variable domain in full, completed from reference TRBV7-4 and TRBJ2-1, reads GAGVSQSPRYKVAKRGRDVALRCDSISGHVTLYWYRQTLGQGSEVLTYSQSDAQRDKSGRPSGRFSAERPERSVSTLKIQRTEQGDSAVYLCASSLRQGGLSNEQFFGPGTRLTVL.